This T cell receptor beta chain was recorded in a study of long-term antiretroviral therapy in people with HIV. Sequencing used immunoSEQ v3.0 at survey level. Sequencing was performed with immunoSEQ multiplex PCR; in TCRdb, only in-frame clones are kept and a portion is missing. The sample yields tens of thousands of clones, 75% to 90% seen once. The germline CDR1 and CDR2 sequences are MNHEY and SMNVEV (reference sequence). The CDR3 runs to 15 residues. V gave up 4 bases and J gave up 3 bases; unmatched junction bases: 1. The sequence came from a man in his forties with HIV. Material: unsorted PBMCs, obtained 2.3 years after starting antiretroviral therapy. The V and J genes are TRBV27 and TRBJ2-3; TRBD2 matches 13 bases. The CDR3 region is CASSSTSGGTDTQYF. In DNA, the CDR3 is TGTGCCAGCAGTTCGACTAGCGGGGGGACAGATACGCAGTATTTT.